These T cell receptor beta chains were read from a single sample in a study of blood T cell repertoires in COVID-19. Repertoires were generated with immunoSEQ multiplex PCR, while TCRdb's copy carries only in-frame clones and drops some. The sample contains under 550,000 clones, 80% to 90% of which appear only once. Material: peripheral blood. These TCRs come from a man aged 18 to 29 with COVID-19, enrolled during active disease. Both conserved end residues are part of each CDR3. Each record gives: CDR3 protein, D gene, clone size, J gene, V gene. A D gene is named only where the DNA matches it firmly. Only some rows state a clone size, as once, few, many or a class for expanded clones.

CASSDTGFLTNEKLFF,-,-,TRBJ1-4,TRBV6-1
CASSPRRQGYNEQFF,TRBD1,once,TRBJ2-1,TRBV18
CASSLAGGLGEQFF,TRBD2,-,TRBJ2-1,TRBV10-2
CASSKTLLAGDFNEQFF,TRBD2,-,TRBJ2-1,TRBV19
CASSPGRGGEQYF,TRBD2,-,TRBJ2-7,TRBV9
CASSLMVRSDTQYF,-,-,TRBJ2-3,TRBV2
CASSRDRSYGYTF,TRBD1,once,TRBJ1-2,TRBV7-9
CASSSGSGRSNQPQHF,-,once,TRBJ1-5,TRBV7-8
CASSRIDSTEQFF,-,-,TRBJ2-1,TRBV19
CASSQDLVPRRGAFF,-,-,TRBJ1-1,TRBV3-1/TRBV3-2
CASSGSSGGTSSYNEQFF,TRBD2,-,TRBJ2-1,TRBV19
CAISPGLNTGELFF,-,-,TRBJ2-2,TRBV27
CASIGLAGGREQFF,TRBD2,-,TRBJ2-1,TRBV2
CAITPGSNQPQHF,-,-,TRBJ1-5,TRBV10-3
CATSRGGTGGSDTQYF,TRBD1,-,TRBJ2-3,TRBV15
CASSSGQGVYEQYF,TRBD1,few,TRBJ2-7,TRBV6-5
CASGLVPRQGIYNEQFF,TRBD1,-,TRBJ2-1,TRBV12-5
CASSFGTSGPYEQYF,TRBD2,-,TRBJ2-7,TRBV7-6
CASSQGVAGYNEQFF,TRBD2,-,TRBJ2-1,TRBV4-1
CASSPGQRYYGYTF,TRBD1,-,TRBJ1-2,TRBV6-5
CATSSTGVLTDTQYF,TRBD1,-,TRBJ2-3,TRBV15
CATSDSGFVNQPQHF,-,-,TRBJ1-5,TRBV24-1
CASSPPGVPDTQYF,-,-,TRBJ2-3,TRBV9
CASSSDFYEQYF,-,-,TRBJ2-7,TRBV18
CASRDTGGSDEQFF,TRBD1,-,TRBJ2-1,TRBV2
CASSVRLAGYNEQFF,TRBD2,-,TRBJ2-1,TRBV19
CASSLGHRERETQYF,-,-,TRBJ2-5,TRBV5-1
CASSFTSGGYNEQFF,TRBD2,-,TRBJ2-1,TRBV5-1
CASSLATGEDYTQYF,TRBD1,-,TRBJ2-3,TRBV5-1